Reported below is one TCR beta chain. The PCR was carried out with 60 Vbeta primers and 13 Jbeta primers. Clones were read by immunoSEQ multiplex PCR, and TCRdb kept only the in-frame ones, dropping some. Of over 85,000 clones listed, 75% to 80% were seen once; the top ten hold around 1.3%. The donors comprised healthy bone marrow donors. The sample is drawn from a study of cytomegalovirus exposure and HLA in healthy donors. Input material: PBMCs. This clonotype was sampled from a woman between 25 and 40 years old in good health and CMV-seronegative.

The CDR3 sequence: CASSSQQGSGGYTF. The CDR3 region has the DNA TGTGCCAGCAGCTCACAACAGGGATCGGGGGGCTACACCTTC. This sequence joins TRBV7-8 and TRBJ1-2, with a possible D match to TRBD1 (6 bases). Germline V lookup: CDR1 SGHVS, CDR2 FQNEAQ. The CDR3 spans 14 residues. The ends were cut back, 4 bases at V and 8 bases at J, with 17 bases in the middle.